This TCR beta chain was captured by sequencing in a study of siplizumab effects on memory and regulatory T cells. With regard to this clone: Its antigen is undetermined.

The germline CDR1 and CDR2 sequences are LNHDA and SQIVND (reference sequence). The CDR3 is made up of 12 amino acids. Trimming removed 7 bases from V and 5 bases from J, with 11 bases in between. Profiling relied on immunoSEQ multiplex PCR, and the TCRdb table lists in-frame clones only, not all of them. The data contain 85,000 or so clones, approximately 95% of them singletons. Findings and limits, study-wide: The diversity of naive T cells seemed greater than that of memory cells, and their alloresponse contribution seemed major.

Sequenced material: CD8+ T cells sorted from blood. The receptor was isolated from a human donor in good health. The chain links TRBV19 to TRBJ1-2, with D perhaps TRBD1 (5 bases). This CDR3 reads CASTGTEYGYTF. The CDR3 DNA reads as TGTGCCAGTACCGGGACTGAGTATGGCTACACCTTC.